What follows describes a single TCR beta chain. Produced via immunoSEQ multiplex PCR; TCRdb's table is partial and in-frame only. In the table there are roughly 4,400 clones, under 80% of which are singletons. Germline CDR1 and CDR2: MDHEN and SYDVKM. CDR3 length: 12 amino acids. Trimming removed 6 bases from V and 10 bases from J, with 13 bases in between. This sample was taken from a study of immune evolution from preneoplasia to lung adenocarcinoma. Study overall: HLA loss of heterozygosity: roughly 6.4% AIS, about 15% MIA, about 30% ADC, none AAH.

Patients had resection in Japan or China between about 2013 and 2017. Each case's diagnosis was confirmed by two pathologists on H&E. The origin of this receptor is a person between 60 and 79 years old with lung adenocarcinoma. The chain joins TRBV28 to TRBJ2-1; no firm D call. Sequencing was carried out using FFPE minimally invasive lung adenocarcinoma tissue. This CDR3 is CASREGRLEQFF. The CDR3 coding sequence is TGTGCCAGCAGGGAAGGCCGCCTCGAGCAGTTCTTC.